These 18 T cell receptor beta chains were sequenced from one sample in a study of CD8+ T cells in alopecia areata. TCR sequencing used cDNA made by reverse transcription of extracted RNA. The table came from immunoSEQ multiplex PCR; TCRdb's copy has only in-frame clones and leaves some out. Of roughly 150,000 clones listed, around 54% are singletons. The sequenced material came from CD4+ T cells sorted from blood. Receptors were obtained from a human donor in good health.

The CDR3 DNA reads TGTGCCAGCAGCTTAGGGGGGGCCGTTAGGTACACTGAAGCTTTCTTT. Translating gives CASSLGGAVRYTEAFF. J is TRBJ1-1 and V is TRBV7-6; D may be TRBD1 (6 bases). This CDR3 region has 16 residues. Deletions cut 1 base from V and 3 bases from J, with 15 bases between. The V gene's germline CDR1 is SGHVS and CDR2 FNYEAQ.

The rearrangement links TRBV23-1 to TRBJ1-5; possible D gene TRBD1, 6 bases. TRBV23-1 is sorted into the ORF group, with uncertain function. The CDR3 consists of 16 residues. Trimming took off 2 bases at V and 2 bases at J, with 13 bases between the two ends. For the CDR3, the DNA is TGCGCCAGCAGTCAACCCAACAGGGTACGCAATCAGCCCCAGCATTTT. As protein: CASSQPNRVRNQPQHF.

This CDR3 reads CASSDNTDVRPHF. In DNA form, the CDR3 reads TGTGCCAGCAGTGATAATACGGACGTACGTCCCCATTTT. The chain links TRBV6-1 to TRBJ1-5, with D unresolved. The ends were cut back, 3 bases at V and 16 bases at J, with 19 bases in the middle. CDR1 and CDR2 (germline): MNHNS, SASEGT. The CDR3 contains 13 residues.

A few counts support this clone. CDR3 region: CASSPRGRADTQYF. DNA for the CDR3: TGTGCCAGCAGCCCTAGGGGCCGGGCAGATACGCAGTATTTT. The chain couples TRBV14 to TRBJ2-3, with a weak D call TRBD1 (5 bases). V gave up 4 bases and J gave up 4 bases, with 12 bases separating them. The CDR3 has 14 amino acids. Germline CDR1 is SGHDN and CDR2 is FVKESK.

Of note for this clone: Other nucleotide sequences in the sample specify the same CDR3. The chain links TRBV28 to TRBJ2-1; 12 bases align to TRBD2. Germline V CDR1 and CDR2: MDHEN, SYDVKM. This CDR3 contains 16 residues. The V gene end was trimmed by 4 bases and the J gene end by 5 bases; junction bases not matched to a gene: 6. In DNA, the CDR3 is TGTGCCAGCAGTTCGACTGGACTAGCGGGAAACAATGAGCAGTTCTTC. It codes for CASSSTGLAGNNEQFF.

The rearrangement uses TRBV5-1 and TRBJ2-3; the D is unclear. The ends were cut back, 4 bases at V and 5 bases at J, with 8 bases in the middle. This CDR3 is 12 amino acids long. Germline CDR1 reads SGHRS; CDR2 reads YFSETQ. CDR3 sequence reads: CASSGSIDTQYF. The DNA for the CDR3 is TGCGCCAGCAGCGGCTCCATAGATACGCAGTATTTT.

The rearrangement uses TRBV5-4 and TRBJ2-7; TRBD2 might be the D (5 bases). Per the germline V gene, CDR1 is SGHNT and CDR2 is YYREEE (reference sequence). The CDR3 contains 15 residues. The V and J ends lost 0 bases and 1 base respectively, with 11 bases between them. This CDR3 reads CASSLGGAASYEQYF. Here the CDR3 DNA reads TGTGCCAGCAGCTTGGGGGGAGCCGCATCCTACGAGCAGTACTTC.

V and J are TRBV29-1 and TRBJ1-2; 8 bases fit TRBD1. V lost 6 bases to trimming and J lost 8 bases; unmatched junction nucleotides: 14. Germline loops: CDR1 SQVTM, CDR2 ANQGSEA. The CDR3 consists of 14 residues. In DNA, the CDR3 is TGCAGCGTAGACTCAGGACAGGGCGGAGGAGGCTACACCTTC. Translation gives CSVDSGQGGGGYTF. Filled out from reference TRBV29-1 and TRBJ1-2, the complete variable domain reads SAVISQKPSRDICQRGTSLTIQCQVDSQVTMMFWYRQQPGQSLTLIATANQGSEATYESGFVIDKFPISRPNLTFSTLTVSNMSPEDSSIYLCSVDSGQGGGGYTFGSGTRLTVV.

This clone has more than one count but fewer than ten. The chain recombines TRBV29-1 with TRBJ2-5; D is unclear. Germline CDR1 is SQVTM and CDR2 is ANQGSEA. The length of the CDR3 is 13 residues. Trimming left V 2 bases short and J 1 base short, with 8 bases between. The chain's CDR3 is CSVEQVGQETQYF. In DNA, the CDR3 is TGCAGCGTTGAACAAGTCGGCCAAGAGACCCAGTACTTC.

The V call is TRBV7-8, the J call TRBJ2-5, with TRBD1 as a possible D gene (5 bases). CDR1 is SGHVS, CDR2 FQNEAQ, per germline. The CDR3 runs 15 residues. Trimming pared 5 bases from V and 5 bases from J, leaving 18 bases between. The CDR3 reads CASSLSGIGVETQYF. The CDR3 DNA is TGTGCCAGCAGCCTGTCAGGGATCGGAGTGGAGACCCAGTACTTC.

In this sample, this clone turned up once. The CDR3 here is CASSQESRLAGLYQFF. The CDR3 region has the DNA TGCGCCAGCAGCCAAGAGTCACGACTAGCGGGATTGTATCAGTTCTTC. V gene TRBV4-1 combines with J gene TRBJ2-1; 11 bases match TRBD2. Losses at the gene ends were 0 bases for V and 13 bases for J; bases not matched to a gene: 11. Germline V gene data show CDR1 as MGHRA and CDR2 as YSYEKL. The CDR3 covers 16 residues.

The chain couples TRBV30 to TRBJ2-5, with TRBD2 matching over 11 bases. V lost 2 bases to trimming and J lost 5 bases; unmatched junction nucleotides: 7. CDR3 length: 15 residues. The germline V gene has CDR1 GTSNPN and CDR2 SVGIG (reference sequence). The CDR3 sequence is CAWSLLAGEWETQYF. CDR3 DNA sequence: TGTGCCTGGAGTTTACTAGCGGGAGAGTGGGAGACCCAGTACTTC.

In this sample, this clone turned up a few times. The chain links TRBV29-1 to TRBJ2-3; 7 positions agree with TRBD1. V lost 7 bases, J lost 4 bases, and 14 bases stayed unmatched. The CDR3 covers 15 residues. CDR1 is SQVTM, CDR2 ANQGSEA, per germline. The CDR3: CSAEGALKRADTQYF. The CDR3 DNA reads as TGCAGCGCCGAGGGGGCTCTTAAGAGGGCAGATACGCAGTATTTT.

There are a few counts of this clone. The V and J genes are TRBV6-5 and TRBJ1-5, with D possibly TRBD1 on 5 matching bases. This CDR3 region has 13 residues. CDR1 and CDR2 from the germline V gene are MNHEY and SVGAGI. V shed 8 bases and J shed 4 bases, with 12 bases lying between them. DNA of the CDR3: TGTGCCAGCGGCGACAGTTTTAATCAGCCCCAGCATTTT. Translation gives CASGDSFNQPQHF.

Here the CDR3 DNA reads TGTGCCAGCAGTGATCCGGGACAGGGCGTTCACGAGCAGTACTTC. Encoded protein: CASSDPGQGVHEQYF. The chain is built from TRBV25-1 and TRBJ2-7; 9 nucleotides match TRBD1. This CDR3 spans 15 amino acids. The germline V gene has CDR1 MGHDK and CDR2 SYGVNS. V trimming: 3 bases; J trimming: 5 bases; junction bases outside the gene matches: 8.

The chain joins TRBV5-1 to TRBJ1-1; 7 nucleotides line up with TRBD1. Germline V CDR1 and CDR2: SGHRS, YFSETQ. V shed 0 bases and J 2 bases; nucleotides not matched to a gene: 7. The CDR3 spans 16 residues. The CDR3 nucleotides are TGCGCCAGCAGCTTGGCGCGGACAGGCGGAAACACTGAAGCTTTCTTT. This encodes CASSLARTGGNTEAFF.

The CDR3 coding sequence is TGTGCCAGCAGTCCTGCGTCGGGCAGGGGCGGGCAGCCCCAGCATTTT. This encodes CASSPASGRGGQPQHF. The chain couples TRBV28 to TRBJ1-5; maybe TRBD1 (6 bases). The ends were cut back, 5 bases at V and 7 bases at J, with 21 bases in the middle. The germline V gene has CDR1 MDHEN and CDR2 SYDVKM. The CDR3 spans 16 residues.

V is TRBV2 and J is TRBJ2-1; TRBD2 matches 13 bases. This CDR3 is 14 amino acids long. Germline V gene sequence: CDR1 SNHLY, CDR2 FYNNEI. V was pared by 5 bases and J by 9 bases, with 4 bases of the junction left unmatched. The CDR3 DNA is TGTGCCAGCAGTCCCGGACTAGCGGGAGTTGAGCAGTTCTTC. Amino acids: CASSPGLAGVEQFF.